Below, one T cell receptor beta chain is given with its context. Its antigen is currently not known. The sample holds no much larger clone one base away, and base qualities are not on file. Collaborating institutions collected whole blood in K2EDTA tubes following their own protocols. For TCRbeta analysis, collaborators shipped samples in one of three forms: frozen whole blood, isolated PBMCs, or DNA extracted from either of those sample types. The source of the sample is a study of blood T cell repertoires in COVID-19 (dated by TCRdb to about 2020). For the wider study: Samples from collaborators originated in the United States, Italy and Spain and spanned both the acute and convalescent phases of COVID-19. The material from the prospective study consisted of cDNA or gDNA derived from T cells, B-cell-depleted T cells, or PBMCs. Deeply sampled blood TCRbeta repertoires from subjects exposed to, actively infected with, or recovered from COVID-19 were included in the dataset. A freely available public database, intended as a resource for researchers studying the immune response to SARS-CoV-2, is where the repertoires were released. The samples were drawn from two sources: the first 160 participants of the ongoing ImmuneRACE study, and 1,254 subjects contributed by 6 global collaborators. The sample metadata nearly always contained a de-identified subject ID, COVID-19 status, age in years and sex. Where available, HLA class I and class II types were obtained from metadata supplied by the sample provider rather than from assay-based typing. The investigation overall reported the following: Clinical and demographic metadata were provided uncurated, with the amount varying by source and participant.

TCRbeta CDR3 regions were amplified from genomic DNA using the immunoSEQ Assay, a bias-controlled multiplex PCR. The paper's processing steps were these. The number of nucleated cells in each sample was estimated by amplification of reference gene primers within the assay. To quantify the absolute abundance of each unique TCRbeta CDR3 rearrangement, sequence reads were collapsed and filtered. Productive Simpson clonality was computed per sample as the square root of Simpson's diversity index over productive rearrangements. In its TCRdb copy, this immuneACCESS table keeps in-frame sequences only and misses some clones. Where compared with another copy, unresolved V genes explain less than half of these, and the others have no known cause. The DNA gave D and trimming, while V, J and clone size come from that table. The table for this sample lists about 73,000 clones; 89% of them were counted only once. Roughly 9.6% of the sample comes from the top ten.

V loses 4 bases at its end and J loses 6 bases; junction bases beyond the gene matches: 3. The CDR3 measures 12 amino acids from cysteine to phenylalanine. Kept here is only the CDR3 DNA, which spans 36 bases and is read in frame from base 1. The germline V gene (reference sequence) provides CDR1 SGHKS and CDR2 YYEKEE. This receptor was taken from a man older than 75 with acute or convalescent COVID-19. The chain is assembled from TRBV5-5 and TRBJ2-7, with TRBD1 identical over 8 junction bases. The sequencing sample was made of peripheral blood. The CDR3 has the sequence CASSPGGTEQYF. The DNA sequence is as follows: TGTGCCAGCAGCCCAGGGGGCACCGAGCAGTACTTC.